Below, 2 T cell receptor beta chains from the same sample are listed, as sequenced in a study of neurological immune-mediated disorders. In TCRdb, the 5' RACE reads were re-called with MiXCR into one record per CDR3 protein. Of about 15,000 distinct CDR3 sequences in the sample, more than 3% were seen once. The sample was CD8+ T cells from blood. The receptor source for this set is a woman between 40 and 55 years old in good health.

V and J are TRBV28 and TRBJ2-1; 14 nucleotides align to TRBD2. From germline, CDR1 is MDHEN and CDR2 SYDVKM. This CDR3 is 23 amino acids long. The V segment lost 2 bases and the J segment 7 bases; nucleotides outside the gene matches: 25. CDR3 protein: CASSLRMGVSPIGTSGRLNEQFF. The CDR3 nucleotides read TGTGCCAGCAGTTTACGTATGGGGGTGTCCCCAATAGGGACTAGCGGGAGATTGAATGAGCAGTTCTTC.

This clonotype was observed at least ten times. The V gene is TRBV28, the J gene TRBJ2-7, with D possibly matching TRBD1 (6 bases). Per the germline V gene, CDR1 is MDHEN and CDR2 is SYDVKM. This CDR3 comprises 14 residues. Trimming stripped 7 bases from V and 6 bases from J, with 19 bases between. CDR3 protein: CASTPGQLLGEQYF. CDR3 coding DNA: TGTGCCAGCACCCCGGGACAACTCTTGGGCGAGCAGTACTTC.